This T cell receptor beta chain was sequenced for a study of T-cell memory formation after mild COVID-19. The study, taken as a whole, reports: CD4/CD8 balance held among clones contracting day 15 to 85, and later expanders leaned CD4+.

On this clonotype itself: Its specificity is unknown.

Germline-derived CDR1 and CDR2 are WSHSY and SAAADI. The CDR3 has 12 residues. The V and J ends lost 6 bases and 5 bases respectively, with 11 bases between them. TCRdb fed the 5' RACE reads into MiXCR, producing one record per CDR3 protein. This sample has approximately 490,000 distinct CDR3 sequences, with approximately 20% found just once. This chain uses TRBV10-2 with TRBJ2-7, with D maybe TRBD2 (5 bases). Sequencing was performed on PBMCs or a T cell subset sorted from them (not recorded which). The TCR was taken from an adult woman who had mild COVID-19 (a few samples of this study predate the infection). Cell type and time point are not known. The CDR3 sequence: CASRPTSNEQYF. Written as DNA, the CDR3 is TGCGCCAGCAGGCCTACTAGTAACGAGCAGTACTTC.